The TCR beta chain described here comes from a study of T cells in Graves' hyperthyroidism and ophthalmopathy. Overall study findings and caveats: Blood held most thyroid clonotypes expanded above 0.001 frequency.

V lost 5 bases and J 3 bases, leaving 17 bases between the germline ends. The length of the CDR3 is 15 residues. Germline CDR1 is SGDLS and CDR2 is YYNGEE. Absence of ophthalmopathy progression within 18 months defined stable Graves' hyperthyroidism. Patients aged 18 to 65 with hyperthyroidism were newly diagnosed, with duration under 2 months. RNA transcripts gave rise to amplified TCR beta CDR3 regions. TCR CDR3 underwent first-round RT-PCR with the HTBI primer set. TCRdb processed the multiplex PCR reads anew with MiXCR; each CDR3 protein has one entry. The sample has approximately 640,000 distinct CDR3 sequences, 15% to 20% seen once. This clonotype occurred many times. Antigen unknown.

Sequences were obtained from blood. The chain recombines TRBV9 with TRBJ1-1; D is unclear. This clonotype was sampled from a man in his fifties or sixties with Graves' hyperthyroidism. DNA of the CDR3: TGTGCCAGCAGTCACAACCAACAACCTGACACTGAAGCTTTCTTT. It specifies CASSHNQQPDTEAFF. Filled out from reference TRBV9 and TRBJ1-1, the complete variable domain reads DSGVTQTPKHLITATGQRVTLRCSPRSGDLSVYWYQQSLDQGLQFLIQYYNGEERAKGNILERFSAQQFPDLHSELNLSSLELGDSALYFCASSHNQQPDTEAFFGQGTRLTVV.